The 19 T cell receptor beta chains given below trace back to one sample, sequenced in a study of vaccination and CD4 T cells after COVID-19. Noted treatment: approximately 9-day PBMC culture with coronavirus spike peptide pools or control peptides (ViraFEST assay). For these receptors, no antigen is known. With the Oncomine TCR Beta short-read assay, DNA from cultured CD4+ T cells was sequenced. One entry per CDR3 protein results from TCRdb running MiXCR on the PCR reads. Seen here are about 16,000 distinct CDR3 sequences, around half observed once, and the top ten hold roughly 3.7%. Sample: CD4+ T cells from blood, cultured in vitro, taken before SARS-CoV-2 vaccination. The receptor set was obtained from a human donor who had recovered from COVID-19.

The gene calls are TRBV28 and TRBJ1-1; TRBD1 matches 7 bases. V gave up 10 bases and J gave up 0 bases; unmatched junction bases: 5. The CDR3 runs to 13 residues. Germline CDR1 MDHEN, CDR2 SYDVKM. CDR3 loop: CATKTGLNTEAFF. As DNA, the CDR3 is TGTGCCACCAAGACAGGGCTGAACACTGAAGCTTTCTTT.

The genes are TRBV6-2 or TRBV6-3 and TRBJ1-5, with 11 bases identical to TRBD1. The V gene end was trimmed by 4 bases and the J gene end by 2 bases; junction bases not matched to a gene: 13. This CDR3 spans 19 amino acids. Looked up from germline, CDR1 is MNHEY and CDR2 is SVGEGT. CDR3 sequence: CASSSLWGQGVLGNQPQHF. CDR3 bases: TGTGCCAGCAGTTCCCTGTGGGGACAGGGGGTACTTGGCAATCAGCCCCAGCATTTT.

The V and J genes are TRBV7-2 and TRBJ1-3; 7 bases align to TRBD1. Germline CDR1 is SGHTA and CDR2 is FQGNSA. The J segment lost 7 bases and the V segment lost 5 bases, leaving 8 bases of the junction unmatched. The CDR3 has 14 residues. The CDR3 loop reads CASSRRQGDNTIYF. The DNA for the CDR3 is TGTGCCAGCAGCCGAAGACAGGGAGATAACACCATATATTTT.

Written as DNA, the CDR3 is TGCAGTGCTAGAGATGGGACTAGCGGGAGTTTATCAGAGACCCAGTACTTC. Protein: CSARDGTSGSLSETQYF. V is TRBV20-1 and J is TRBJ2-5, with 14 bases lining up with TRBD2. J gave up 4 bases and V 0 bases, and 7 bases lay outside the gene matches. There are 17 residues in the CDR3. Per germline, CDR1 DFQATT and CDR2 SNEGSKA (reference sequence).

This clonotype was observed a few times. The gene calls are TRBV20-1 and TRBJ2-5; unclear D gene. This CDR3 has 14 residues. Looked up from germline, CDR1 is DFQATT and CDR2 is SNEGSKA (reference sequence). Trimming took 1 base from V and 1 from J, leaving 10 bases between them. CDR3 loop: CSARVKATQETQYF. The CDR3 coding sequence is TGCAGTGCTAGAGTCAAGGCCACCCAAGAGACCCAGTACTTC.

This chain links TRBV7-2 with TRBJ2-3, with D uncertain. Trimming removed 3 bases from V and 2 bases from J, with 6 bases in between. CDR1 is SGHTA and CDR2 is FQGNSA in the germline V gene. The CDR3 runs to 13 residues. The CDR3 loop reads CASSFFATDTQYF. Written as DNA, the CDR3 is TGTGCCAGCAGCTTTTTTGCCACAGATACGCAGTATTTT.

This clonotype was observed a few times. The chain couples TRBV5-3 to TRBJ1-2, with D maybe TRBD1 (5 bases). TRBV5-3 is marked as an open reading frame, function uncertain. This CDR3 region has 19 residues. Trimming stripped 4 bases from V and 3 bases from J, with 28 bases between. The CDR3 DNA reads TGTGCCAGAAGCCCACTAGGGGTCTGGATGCAGAGAGAGGACTATGGCTACACCTTC. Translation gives CARSPLGVWMQREDYGYTF.

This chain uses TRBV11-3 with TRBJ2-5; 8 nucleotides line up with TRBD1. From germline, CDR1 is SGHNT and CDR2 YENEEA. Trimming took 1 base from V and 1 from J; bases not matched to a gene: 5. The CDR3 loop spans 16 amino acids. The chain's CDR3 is CASSLGPGQAQETQYF. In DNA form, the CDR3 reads TGTGCCAGCAGCTTAGGGCCGGGACAGGCCCAAGAGACCCAGTACTTC.

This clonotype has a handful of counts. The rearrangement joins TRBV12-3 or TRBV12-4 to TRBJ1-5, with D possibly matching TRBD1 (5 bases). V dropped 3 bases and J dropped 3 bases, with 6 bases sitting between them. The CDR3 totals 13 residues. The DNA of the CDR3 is TGTGCCAGCAGTTTGACAGACAATCAGCCCCAGCATTTT. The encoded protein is CASSLTDNQPQHF.

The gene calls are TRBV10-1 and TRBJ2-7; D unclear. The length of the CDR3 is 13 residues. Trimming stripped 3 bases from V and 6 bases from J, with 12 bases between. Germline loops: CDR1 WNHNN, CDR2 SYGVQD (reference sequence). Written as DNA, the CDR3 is TGCGCCAGCAGTGAAGTAGGTAGAGGCGAGCAGTACTTC. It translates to CASSEVGRGEQYF.

CDR3 in DNA: TGTGCCAGCAGCCCCGCGGGGGGCGAACACACCGGGGAGCTGTTTTTT. Translating gives CASSPAGGEHTGELFF. The rearrangement links TRBV6-2 or TRBV6-3 to TRBJ2-2; 8 bases agree with TRBD2. J was trimmed by 3 bases and V by 6 bases; bases with no gene match: 9. Germline V lookup: CDR1 MNHEY, CDR2 SVGEGT. The CDR3 consists of 16 residues.

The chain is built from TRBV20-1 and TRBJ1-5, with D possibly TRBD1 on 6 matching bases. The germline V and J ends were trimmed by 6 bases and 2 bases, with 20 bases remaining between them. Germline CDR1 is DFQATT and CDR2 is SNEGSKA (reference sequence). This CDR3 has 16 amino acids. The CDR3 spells CSATLWGGRGNQPQHF. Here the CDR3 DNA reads TGCAGTGCCACTTTATGGGGGGGGCGAGGCAATCAGCCCCAGCATTTT.

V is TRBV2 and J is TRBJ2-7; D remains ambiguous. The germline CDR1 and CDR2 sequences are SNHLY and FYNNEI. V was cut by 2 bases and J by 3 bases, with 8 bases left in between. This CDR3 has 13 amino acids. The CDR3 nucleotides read TGTGCCAGCAGTGAACCGGCTAGCTACGAGCAGTACTTC. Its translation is CASSEPASYEQYF. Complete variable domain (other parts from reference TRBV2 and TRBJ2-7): EPEVTQTPSHQVTQMGQEVILRCVPISNHLYFYWYRQILGQKVEFLVSFYNNEISEKSEIFDDQFSVERPDGSNFTLKIRSTKLEDSAMYFCASSEPASYEQYFGPGTRLTVT.

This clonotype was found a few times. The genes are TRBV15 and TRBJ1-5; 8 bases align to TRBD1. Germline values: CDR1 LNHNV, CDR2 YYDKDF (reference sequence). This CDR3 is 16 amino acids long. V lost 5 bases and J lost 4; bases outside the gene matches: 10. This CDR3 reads CATSGAGGLRNQPQHF. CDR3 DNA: TGTGCCACCAGCGGGGCAGGGGGCTTAAGGAATCAGCCCCAGCATTTT.

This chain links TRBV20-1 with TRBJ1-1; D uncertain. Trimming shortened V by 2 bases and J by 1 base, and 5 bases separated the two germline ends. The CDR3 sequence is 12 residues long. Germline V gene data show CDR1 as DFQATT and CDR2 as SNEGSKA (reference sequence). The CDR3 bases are TGCAGTGCTAGAACGAGGAACACTGAAGCTTTCTTT. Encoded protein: CSARTRNTEAFF.

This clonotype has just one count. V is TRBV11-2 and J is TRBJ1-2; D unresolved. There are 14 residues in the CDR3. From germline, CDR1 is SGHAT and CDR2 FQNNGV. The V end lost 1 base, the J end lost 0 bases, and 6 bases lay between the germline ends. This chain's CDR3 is CASSLGVSNYGYTF. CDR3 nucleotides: TGTGCCAGCAGCTTAGGAGTGTCTAACTATGGCTACACCTTC. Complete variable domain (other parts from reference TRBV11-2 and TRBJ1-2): EAGVAQSPRYKIIEKRQSVAFWCNPISGHATLYWYQQILGQGPKLLIQFQNNGVVDDSQLPKDRFSAERLKGVDSTLKIQPAKLEDSAVYLCASSLGVSNYGYTFGSGTRLTVV.

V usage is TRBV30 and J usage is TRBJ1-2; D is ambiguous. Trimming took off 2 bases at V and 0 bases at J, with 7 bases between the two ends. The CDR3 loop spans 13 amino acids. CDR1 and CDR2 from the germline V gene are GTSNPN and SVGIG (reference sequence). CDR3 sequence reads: CAWSPGANYGYTF. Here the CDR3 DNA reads TGTGCCTGGAGTCCCGGGGCTAACTATGGCTACACCTTC.

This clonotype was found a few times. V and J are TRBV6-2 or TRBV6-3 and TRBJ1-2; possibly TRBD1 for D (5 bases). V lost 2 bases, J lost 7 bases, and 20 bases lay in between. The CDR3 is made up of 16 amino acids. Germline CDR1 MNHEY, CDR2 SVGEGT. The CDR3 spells CASSYGFRGPGTGYTF. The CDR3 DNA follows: TGTGCCAGCAGTTACGGCTTTCGAGGACCCGGGACTGGCTACACCTTC.

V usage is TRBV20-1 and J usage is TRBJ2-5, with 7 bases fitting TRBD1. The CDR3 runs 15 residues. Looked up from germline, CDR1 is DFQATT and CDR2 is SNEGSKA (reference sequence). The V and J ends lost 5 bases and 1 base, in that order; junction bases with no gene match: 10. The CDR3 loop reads CSAQNPRGTQETQYF. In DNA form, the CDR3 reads TGCAGTGCTCAGAACCCCAGGGGGACCCAAGAGACCCAGTACTTC.